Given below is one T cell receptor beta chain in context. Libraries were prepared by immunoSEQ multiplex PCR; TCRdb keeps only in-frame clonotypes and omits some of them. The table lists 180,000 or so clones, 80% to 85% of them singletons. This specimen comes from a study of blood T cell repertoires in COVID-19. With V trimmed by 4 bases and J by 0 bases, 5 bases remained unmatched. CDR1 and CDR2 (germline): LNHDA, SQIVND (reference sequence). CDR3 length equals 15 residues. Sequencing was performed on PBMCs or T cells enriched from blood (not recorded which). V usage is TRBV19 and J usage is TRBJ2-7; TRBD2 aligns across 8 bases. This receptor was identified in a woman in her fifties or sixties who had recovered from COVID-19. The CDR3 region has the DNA TGTGCCAGTAGTACTAGCGGGTTCAGCTCCTACGAGCAGTACTTC. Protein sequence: CASSTSGFSSYEQYF.